This T cell receptor (beta chain) was captured by sequencing in a study of early T cells in non-severe SARS-CoV-2 infection. MiXCR, applied by TCRdb to the 5' RACE reads, yields one record per CDR3 protein. The sample shows tens of thousands of distinct CDR3 sequences, about 14% of them seen only once. This clonotype was seen a few times. Sequencing was done on a sample of whole blood. The source of this sequence is an adult who was a healthcare worker with PCR-confirmed SARS-CoV-2 infection or an uninfected control (not recorded which).

The CDR3 loop reads CASSPGAPYEQYF. CDR3 nucleotides: TGTGCCAGCAGCCCCGGGGCCCCCTACGAGCAGTACTTC. V gene TRBV7-9 combines with J gene TRBJ2-7; D may correspond to TRBD1 or TRBD2 (5 bases each). CDR3 length equals 13 residues. CDR1 is SEHNR and CDR2 is FQNEAQ in the germline V gene (reference sequence). V lost 5 bases and J lost 2, with 10 bases in between.